The source of this T cell receptor beta chain is a study of T cells after yellow fever vaccination. The study, taken as a whole, reports: On re-exposure, the response was weaker but peaked faster, at day 5 versus 15.

Template switching by 5'RACE produced TCR cDNA, adding a universal primer site and UMIs. TCRdb reprocessed the 5' RACE reads via MiXCR and lists one record per CDR3 protein. The table lists hundreds of thousands of distinct CDR3 sequences, roughly a sixth of them singletons. Points on this clonotype: What it recognizes is unknown.

The starting material was PBMCs, obtained 5 to 6 days after the first yellow fever vaccination. This receptor was obtained from a man aged 18 to 29 who received the YFV17D yellow fever vaccine.

The CDR3 DNA follows: TGTGCCAGCAGCCCCAGAAGTGGGGGCTCCAGGGAGCAGTACTTC. Translated: CASSPRSGGSREQYF. The chain links TRBV21-1 to TRBJ2-7; TRBD1 reflects the table's D call only, with no check against the DNA. TRBV21-1 is recorded as a pseudogene. This CDR3 region has 15 residues.